This T cell receptor beta chain was documented in a study of cytomegalovirus exposure and HLA in healthy donors. TCRdb's table, derived via immunoSEQ multiplex PCR, lists solely in-frame clones and lacks some. The sample lists around 150,000 clones; approximately 91% were seen once. CDR3 length: 13 amino acids. With 7 bases clipped from V and 2 bases from J, the junction kept 4 bases outside the gene matches. Germline V CDR1 and CDR2: MNHNS, SASEGT. Whole-study findings and limits: In vitro experiments confirmed that three CMV-associated chains were specific for CMV antigens.

As regards this clone: Its cognate antigen is unknown.

This chain links TRBV6-1 with TRBJ2-7; 8 bases are shared with TRBD1. The sequenced sample consisted of PBMCs. This clonotype was obtained from a woman aged 18-29 years in good health and CMV-seropositive. The CDR3 DNA reads TGTGCCAGCATACGACAGGGGACCTACGAGCAGTACTTC. It specifies CASIRQGTYEQYF.